This is a list of T cell receptor beta chains from one sample in a study of blood T cell repertoires in COVID-19. Here immunoSEQ multiplex PCR was the method, and the copy in TCRdb shows in-frame clones only, minus some. The table records some 30,000 clones, 89% of them present only once. Material for sequencing was peripheral blood. These receptors all stem from a human donor with acute or convalescent COVID-19. The donor label of this sample is uncertain. Both conserved end residues are part of each CDR3. D genes are given only for firm matches. Expanded clones are given a class, and other clones once, few, many or no size at all.

clone_size j_call d_call v_call cdr3_aa cdr3_nt
. TRBJ2-7 TRBD2 TRBV10-1 CASSEGLAFPYEQYF TGCGCCAGCAGTGAGGGACTAGCGTTCCCCTACGAGCAGTACTTC
. TRBJ2-2 . TRBV27 CASSDTNTGELFF TGTGCCAGCAGTGACACGAACACCGGGGAGCTGTTTTTT
. TRBJ2-1 . TRBV1 CTHRPGREGYNEQFF TGCACCCACAGGCCCGGGCGGGAGGGGTACAATGAGCAGTTCTTC
. TRBJ2-1 TRBD1 TRBV11-3 CASSSPGQGTGSYNEQFF TGTGCCAGCAGCTCACCGGGACAGGGAACGGGCTCCTACAATGAGCAGTTCTTC
. TRBJ1-2 . TRBV7-9 CASIPPGYWKGYTF TGTGCCAGCATTCCCCCGGGGTATTGGAAAGGCTACACCTTC
. TRBJ1-1 TRBD1 TRBV28 CASSPTTGVNTEAFF TGTGCCAGCAGTCCCACAACAGGGGTAAACACTGAAGCTTTCTTT
. TRBJ1-5 . TRBV27 CASTLHGQFGNQPQHF TGTGCCAGCACCCTACATGGGCAGTTTGGCAATCAGCCCCAGCATTTT
. TRBJ1-2 TRBD1 TRBV5-1 CASSFGQGYGYTF TGCGCCAGCAGCTTTGGACAGGGGTATGGCTACACCTTC
once TRBJ2-7 TRBD1 TRBV19 CASSAPGQGAVQYF TGTGCCAGTAGTGCTCCGGGACAGGGGGCCGTGCAGTACTTC
. TRBJ1-1 TRBD1 TRBV6-5 CASSYTGQGRAFF TGTGCCAGCAGTTACACGGGACAGGGGCGAGCTTTCTTT